The source of this T cell receptor beta chain is a study of T cell repertoires in cytomegalovirus infection. At the level of the study: A matching HLA type, together with CMV infection, was signaled by public TCR beta signatures. Findings and limits, study-wide: Predominance within the ex vivo response was attributable to HLA-C-restricted CMV-specific TCR beta clonotypes. Of the TCR beta families, the public ones yielded a cumulative frequency that identified carriers of CMV plus the relevant HLA.

TCRdb reprocessed the reads via MiXCR and lists one record per CDR3 protein. The sample has under 850,000 distinct CDR3 sequences, 35% seen once; the top ten hold 2.8%. About this clonotype itself: Its antigen remains unidentified.

The junction had 7 bases not matched to a gene; V was cut back by 6 bases and J by 10 bases. The CDR3 extends over 14 amino acids. CDR1 LNHDA and CDR2 SQIVND come from the germline V gene (reference sequence). The sequence came from a human donor in good health (CMV status not recorded). Some clones in this sample may be carry-over from other donors' samples. This sequence joins TRBV19 and TRBJ1-6, with 9 positions matching TRBD1. Sequencing used PBMCs. The CDR3 DNA sequence: TGTGCCAGTAGCTCGACAGGGGGATCGTCACCCCTCCACTTT. Amino acid sequence: CASSSTGGSSPLHF.